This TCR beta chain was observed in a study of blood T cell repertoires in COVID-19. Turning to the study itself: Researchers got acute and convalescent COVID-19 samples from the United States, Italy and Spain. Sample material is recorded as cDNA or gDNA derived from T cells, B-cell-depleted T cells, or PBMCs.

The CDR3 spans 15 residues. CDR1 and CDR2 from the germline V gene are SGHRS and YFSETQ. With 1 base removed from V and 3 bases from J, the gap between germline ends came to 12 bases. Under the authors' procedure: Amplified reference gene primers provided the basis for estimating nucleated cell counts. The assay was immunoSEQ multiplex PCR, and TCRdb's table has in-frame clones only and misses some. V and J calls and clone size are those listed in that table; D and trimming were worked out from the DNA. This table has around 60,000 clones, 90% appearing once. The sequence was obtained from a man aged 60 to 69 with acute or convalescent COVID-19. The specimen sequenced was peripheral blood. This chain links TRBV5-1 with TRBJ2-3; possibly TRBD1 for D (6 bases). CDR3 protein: CASSLKQGETDTQYF. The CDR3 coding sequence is TGCGCCAGCAGCTTGAAACAGGGAGAAACAGATACGCAGTATTTT. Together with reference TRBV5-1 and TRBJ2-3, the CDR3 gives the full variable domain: KAGVTQTPRYLIKTRGQQVTLSCSPISGHRSVSWYQQTPGQGLQFLFEYFSETQRNKGNFPGRFSGRQFSNSRSEMNVSTLELGDSALYLCASSLKQGETDTQYFGPGTRLTVL.